This TCR beta chain was retrieved from a study of T cells in Graves' hyperthyroidism and ophthalmopathy. Study context: Peripheral blood was obtained at initial diagnosis, preceding any treatment.

RNA transcripts provided the source from which TCR beta CDR3 regions were amplified. The HTBI primer set drove a first-round RT-PCR of the TCR CDR3. TCRdb used MiXCR to reprocess the multiplex PCR reads, holding one entry per CDR3 protein. The sample yields about 380,000 distinct CDR3 sequences, 15% to 20% seen once. A Clinical Activity Score of at least 3, a NOSPECS grade of at least 4 and a duration under 3 months were recorded in the ophthalmopathy patients. This clonotype was seen a handful of times. Its specificity is not known. The study's findings and limits: Using 13 V-J features, a model discriminated ophthalmopathy from stable hyperthyroidism. The blood repertoire included most of the expanded thyroid clonotypes above 0.001.

Germline CDR1 is MNHNS and CDR2 is SASEGT. Unmatched junction bases numbered 11, after V lost 6 bases and J lost 7 bases. The CDR3 extends over 14 amino acids. The V and J genes are TRBV6-1 and TRBJ2-7, with 8 bases that match TRBD1. The clonotype comes from a young man with Graves' ophthalmopathy. Sequencing input: blood. CDR3 in DNA: TGTGCCAGCAGGAAGGGACAGGAAACGGGAGAGCAGTACTTC. Translation: CASRKGQETGEQYF.